This T cell receptor beta chain was identified in a study of T-cell reconstitution after alpha-beta-depleted transplantation in children (dated by TCRdb to the mid-2010s). Background on the whole study: Using TCR repertoire profiling, the study followed T-cell immune reconstitution in a quantitative way in children after TCRalphabeta/CD19-depleted allogeneic hematopoietic cell transplantation. The paper as a whole reports these results and caveats: The apparently early alphabetaT-cell count recovery about two months after transplant was reportedly dependent on only several hundred rapidly expanded clones derived from non-depleted graft cells. In some patients, the high TCRbeta diversity seen at day 60 was put down to recipient T cells and intrathymic progenitors that had survived conditioning. Hyperexpanded clone frequencies declined over subsequent months; after one year, T-cell counts and TCRbeta diversity were mostly attributed to newly produced T cells.

The method behind the library was PCR. This sample was sequenced with an Illumina HiSeq 2500. TCR library preparation used molecular barcoding, with unique molecular identifiers applied to normalize quantification of the TCRbeta repertoire. TCRdb itself trimmed the public reads at Q25 with fastp, ran MiXCR and retained productive beta chains. One record per CDR3 amino acid sequence lists the most common genes and DNA. Recorded for this sample are about 130,000 distinct CDR3 sequences; 9.7% of them occurred a single time. The ten most abundant clones make up approximately 25% of the sample. The treatment or condition label, read with the paper, signifies: allogeneic hematopoietic cell transplantation with graft depleted of TCRalphabeta T cells and CD19 B cells. The transplant recipients were children given TCRalphabeta/CD19-depleted allogeneic hematopoietic cell grafts. In regard to this clonotype: Its antigen specificity is not known. No qualities accompany the bases; no much larger clone lies one base away.

Looking up the germline V gene (reference sequence) yields CDR1 SGHKS and CDR2 YYEKEE. V gives up 2 bases and J gives up 2 bases, and the segment between their germline ends measures 11 bases. The CDR3 holds 15 amino acids from the cysteine to the phenylalanine. The kept DNA is CDR3 alone, 45 bases in frame from the first base. The V and J genes are TRBV5-5 and TRBJ2-1; the D gene is perhaps TRBD2, from 6 matching bases. This clonotype was sampled from a girl under two years old who had a stem cell transplant for combined immunodeficiency, so the T cells may come from the graft donor. Sequencing used PBMCs, mostly from graft donor cells, obtained 180 days after TCRalphabeta/CD19-depleted stem cell transplant. The DNA reads as follows: TGTGCCAGCAGCTTCTTAGCGGCTGCCTACAATGAGCAGTTCTTC. Its protein product is CASSFLAAAYNEQFF.